This TCR beta chain stems from a study of T-cell memory formation after mild COVID-19. Overall study findings and caveats: Memory cells collected pre-infection included some clones that later responded, suggesting cross-reactive memory joined. Clones that shrank (day 15 to 85) were balanced CD4/CD8, whereas later expanders leaned CD4+.

TCRdb reanalysed the 5' RACE reads using MiXCR and keeps one entry per CDR3 protein. The sample contains about 560,000 distinct CDR3 sequences, 20% to 25% of which appear only once. CDR1 and CDR2 (germline): SGHTA, FQGTGA. CDR3 size: 15 residues. V shed 5 bases and J shed 4 bases, with 17 bases lying between them. This clonotype was seen a handful of times. Its antigen remains unidentified. The source is an adult woman who had mild COVID-19 (a few samples of this study predate the infection). Cell type and time point are not known. The chain links TRBV7-3 to TRBJ1-1, with D uncertain. Source material: PBMCs or a T cell subset sorted from them (not recorded which). The CDR3 protein is CASSPILIGVTEAFF. As DNA, the CDR3 is TGTGCCAGCAGCCCCATACTCATAGGCGTCACTGAAGCTTTCTTT.